Presented here are 2 T cell receptor beta chains from one specimen sequenced in a study of neurological immune-mediated disorders. MiXCR, applied by TCRdb to the 5' RACE reads, yields one record per CDR3 protein. Of 75,000 to 80,000 distinct CDR3 sequences in the sample, about 5.5% were seen once. What was sequenced was PBMCs. The receptors were gathered from a woman between 25 and 40 years old with multiple sclerosis.

This clonotype occurred many times. This chain connects TRBV5-1 to TRBJ2-2; unclear D gene. Deletions cut 0 bases from V and 6 bases from J, with 12 bases between. The germline V gene has CDR1 SGHRS and CDR2 YFSETQ. The CDR3 runs to 15 residues. The CDR3 nucleotides are TGCGCCAGCAGCTTGGATCCCCGGTCCGCCGGGGAGCTGTTTTTT. Translation: CASSLDPRSAGELFF.

The chain uses TRBV7-2 and TRBJ2-5; tentatively, D is TRBD1 (5 bases). Germline assignment: CDR1 SGHTA and CDR2 FQGNSA. The CDR3 extends over 15 amino acids. The germline V and J ends were trimmed by 5 bases and 0 bases, with 13 bases remaining between them. CDR3 protein: CASSHSGAYQETQYF. CDR3 DNA sequence: TGTGCCAGCAGCCATAGTGGGGCCTACCAAGAGACCCAGTACTTC.